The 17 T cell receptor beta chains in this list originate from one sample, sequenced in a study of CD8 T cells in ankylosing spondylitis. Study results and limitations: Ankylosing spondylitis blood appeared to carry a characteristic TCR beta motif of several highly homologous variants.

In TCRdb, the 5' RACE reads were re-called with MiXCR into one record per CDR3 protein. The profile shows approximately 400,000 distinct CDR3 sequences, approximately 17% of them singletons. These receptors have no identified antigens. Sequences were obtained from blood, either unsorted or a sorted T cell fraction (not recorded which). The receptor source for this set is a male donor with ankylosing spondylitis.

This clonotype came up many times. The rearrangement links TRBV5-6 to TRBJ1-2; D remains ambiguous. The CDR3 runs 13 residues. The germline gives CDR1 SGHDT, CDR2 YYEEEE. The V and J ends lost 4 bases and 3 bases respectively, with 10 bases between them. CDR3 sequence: CASSLNRDYGYTF. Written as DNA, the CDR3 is TGTGCCAGCAGCCTCAACCGGGACTATGGCTACACCTTC.

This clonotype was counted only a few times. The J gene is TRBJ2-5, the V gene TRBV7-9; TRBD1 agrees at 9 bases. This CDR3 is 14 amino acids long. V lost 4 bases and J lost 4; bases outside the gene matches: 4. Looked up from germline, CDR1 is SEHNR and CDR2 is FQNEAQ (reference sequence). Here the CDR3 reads CASSWTGEGETQYF. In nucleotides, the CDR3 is TGTGCCAGCAGCTGGACAGGGGAAGGAGAGACCCAGTACTTC.

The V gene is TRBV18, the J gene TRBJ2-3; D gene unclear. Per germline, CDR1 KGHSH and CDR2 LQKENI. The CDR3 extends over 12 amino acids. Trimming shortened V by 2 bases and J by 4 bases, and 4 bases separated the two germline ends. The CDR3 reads CASSPEADTQYF. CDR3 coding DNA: TGTGCCAGCTCACCAGAGGCAGATACGCAGTATTTT.

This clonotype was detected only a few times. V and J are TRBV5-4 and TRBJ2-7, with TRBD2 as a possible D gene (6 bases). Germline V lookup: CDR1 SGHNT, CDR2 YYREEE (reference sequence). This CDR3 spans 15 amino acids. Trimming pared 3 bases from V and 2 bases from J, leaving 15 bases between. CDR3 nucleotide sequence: TGTGCCAGCAGCTCGCCTAGCGCCGGGCCCTACGAGCAGTACTTC. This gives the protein CASSSPSAGPYEQYF.

The CDR3 nucleotides read TGTGCCAGCAGCTTAGTGACCAGCTCCTACGAGCAGTACTTC. It encodes CASSLVTSSYEQYF. V usage is TRBV11-3 and J usage is TRBJ2-7; no clear D. The CDR3 covers 14 residues. V was shortened by 1 base and J by 0 bases, with 7 bases between the two germline ends. Germline assignment: CDR1 SGHNT and CDR2 YENEEA. Full variable domain (missing parts from reference TRBV11-3 and TRBJ2-7): EAGVVQSPRYKIIEKKQPVAFWCNPISGHNTLYWYLQNLGQGPELLIRYENEEAVDDSQLPKDRFSAERLKGVDSTLKIQPAELGDSAVYLCASSLVTSSYEQYFGPGTRLTVT.

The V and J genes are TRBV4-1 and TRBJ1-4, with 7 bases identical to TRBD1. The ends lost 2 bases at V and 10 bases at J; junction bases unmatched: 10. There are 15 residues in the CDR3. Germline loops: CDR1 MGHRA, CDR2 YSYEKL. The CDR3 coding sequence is TGCGCCAGCAGCCAAACTGGAGGGGGCGAGTCAAAACTGTTTTTT. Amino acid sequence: CASSQTGGGESKLFF.

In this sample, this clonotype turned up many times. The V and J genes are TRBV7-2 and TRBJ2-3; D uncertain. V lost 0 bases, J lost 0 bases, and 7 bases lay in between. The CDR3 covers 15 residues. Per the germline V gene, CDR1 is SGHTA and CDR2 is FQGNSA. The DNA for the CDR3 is TGTGCCAGCAGCTTAGCCGGTAGAAGCACAGATACGCAGTATTTT. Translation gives CASSLAGRSTDTQYF.

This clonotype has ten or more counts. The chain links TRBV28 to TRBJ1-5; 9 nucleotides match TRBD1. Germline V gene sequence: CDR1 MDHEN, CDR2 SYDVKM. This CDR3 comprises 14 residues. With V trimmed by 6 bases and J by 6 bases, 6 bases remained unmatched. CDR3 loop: CASRGTGTFQPQHF. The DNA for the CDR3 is TGTGCCAGCAGGGGGACAGGGACATTTCAGCCCCAGCATTTT.

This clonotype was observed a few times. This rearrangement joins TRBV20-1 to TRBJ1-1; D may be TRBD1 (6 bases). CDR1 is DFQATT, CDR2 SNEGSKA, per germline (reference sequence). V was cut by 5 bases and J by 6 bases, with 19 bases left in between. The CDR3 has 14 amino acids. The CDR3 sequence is CSALGSGDRAEAFF. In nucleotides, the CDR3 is TGCAGTGCTTTGGGGTCAGGGGATAGAGCTGAAGCTTTCTTT.

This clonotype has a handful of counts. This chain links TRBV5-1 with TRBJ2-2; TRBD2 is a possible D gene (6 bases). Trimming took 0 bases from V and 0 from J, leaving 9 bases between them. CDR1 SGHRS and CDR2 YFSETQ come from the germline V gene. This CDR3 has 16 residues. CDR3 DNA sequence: TGCGCCAGCAGCTTGGGTCCGGGGGCGAACACCGGGGAGCTGTTTTTT. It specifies CASSLGPGANTGELFF.

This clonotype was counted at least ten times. Here the CDR3 reads CASSQDSGGVGAPLHF. Here the CDR3 DNA reads TGTGCCAGCAGCCAAGATTCAGGGGGCGTTGGGGCTCCCCTCCACTTT. The chain employs TRBV4-2 and TRBJ1-6, with TRBD1 matching 8 bases. The CDR3 spans 16 residues. Trimming at V came to 0 bases and at J to 13 bases, leaving 11 bases not matched to a gene. The germline V gene encodes CDR1 LGHNA and CDR2 YNFKEQ.

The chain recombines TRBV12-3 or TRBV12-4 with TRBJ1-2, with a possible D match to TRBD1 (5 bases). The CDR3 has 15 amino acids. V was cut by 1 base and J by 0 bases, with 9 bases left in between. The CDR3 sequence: CASSLEQASNYGYTF. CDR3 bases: TGTGCCAGCAGTTTAGAACAGGCTTCTAACTATGGCTACACCTTC.

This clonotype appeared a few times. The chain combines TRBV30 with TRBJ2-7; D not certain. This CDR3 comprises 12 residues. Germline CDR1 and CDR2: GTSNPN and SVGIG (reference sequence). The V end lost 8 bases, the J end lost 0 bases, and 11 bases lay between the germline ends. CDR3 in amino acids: CAGDKSSYEQYF. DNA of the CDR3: TGTGCCGGCGACAAAAGCTCCTACGAGCAGTACTTC.

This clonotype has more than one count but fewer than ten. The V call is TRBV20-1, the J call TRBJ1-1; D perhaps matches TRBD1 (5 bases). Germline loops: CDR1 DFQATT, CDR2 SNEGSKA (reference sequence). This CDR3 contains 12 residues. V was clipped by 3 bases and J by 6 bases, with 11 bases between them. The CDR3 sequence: CSARLQVAEAFF. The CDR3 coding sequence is TGCAGTGCTAGGTTACAGGTCGCTGAAGCTTTCTTT.

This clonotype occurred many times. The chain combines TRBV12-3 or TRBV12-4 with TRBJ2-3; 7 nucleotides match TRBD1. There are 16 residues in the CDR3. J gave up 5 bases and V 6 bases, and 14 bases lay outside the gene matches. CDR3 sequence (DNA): TGTGCCAGCAGGTCCAAGAGAAGGGGGCAGAGAGATACGCAGTATTTT. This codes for CASRSKRRGQRDTQYF.

Here the CDR3 reads CASSLTGLAGVDTQYF. The CDR3 DNA reads as TGTGCCAGCAGCTTGACCGGACTAGCGGGAGTAGATACGCAGTATTTT. The chain links TRBV7-8 to TRBJ2-3; 13 bases match TRBD2. Germline assignment: CDR1 SGHVS and CDR2 FQNEAQ. The CDR3 is 16 amino acids. The J segment lost 5 bases and the V segment lost 3 bases, leaving 5 bases of the junction unmatched.

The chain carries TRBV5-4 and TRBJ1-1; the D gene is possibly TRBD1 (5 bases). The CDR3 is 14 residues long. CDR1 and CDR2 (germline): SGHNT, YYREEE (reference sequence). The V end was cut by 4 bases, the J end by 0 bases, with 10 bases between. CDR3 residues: CASSTGVLNTEAFF. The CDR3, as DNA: TGTGCCAGCAGCACAGGAGTCTTGAACACTGAAGCTTTCTTT.